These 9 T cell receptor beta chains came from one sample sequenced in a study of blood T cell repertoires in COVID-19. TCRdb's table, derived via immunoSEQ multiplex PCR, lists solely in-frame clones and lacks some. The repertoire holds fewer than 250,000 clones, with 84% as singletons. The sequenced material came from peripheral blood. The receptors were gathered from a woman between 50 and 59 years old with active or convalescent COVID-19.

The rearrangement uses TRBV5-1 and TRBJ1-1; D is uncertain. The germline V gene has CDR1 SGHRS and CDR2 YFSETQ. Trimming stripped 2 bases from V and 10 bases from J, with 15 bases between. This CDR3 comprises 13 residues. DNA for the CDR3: TGCGCCAGCAGCTTTCTCCCGTCCAGAGGAGCTTTCTTT. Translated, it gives CASSFLPSRGAFF.

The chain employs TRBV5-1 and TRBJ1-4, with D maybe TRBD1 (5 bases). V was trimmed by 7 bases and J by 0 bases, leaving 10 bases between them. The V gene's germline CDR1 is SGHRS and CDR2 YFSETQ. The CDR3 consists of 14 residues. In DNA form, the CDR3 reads TGCGCCAGCGGTACAGGAACAACTAATGAAAAACTGTTTTTT. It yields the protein CASGTGTTNEKLFF.

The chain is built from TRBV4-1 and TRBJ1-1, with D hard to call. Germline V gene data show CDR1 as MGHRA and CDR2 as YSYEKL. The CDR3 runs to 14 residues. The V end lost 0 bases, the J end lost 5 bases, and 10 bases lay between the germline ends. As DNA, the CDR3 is TGCGCCAGCAGCCAAGATCGGGGATCTACTGAAGCTTTCTTT. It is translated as CASSQDRGSTEAFF.

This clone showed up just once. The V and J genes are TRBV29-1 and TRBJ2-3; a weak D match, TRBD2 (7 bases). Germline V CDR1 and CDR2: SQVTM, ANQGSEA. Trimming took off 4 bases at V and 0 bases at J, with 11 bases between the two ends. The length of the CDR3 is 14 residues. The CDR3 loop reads CSVGRGASTDTQYF. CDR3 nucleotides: TGCAGCGTTGGACGGGGGGCTAGCACAGATACGCAGTATTTT.

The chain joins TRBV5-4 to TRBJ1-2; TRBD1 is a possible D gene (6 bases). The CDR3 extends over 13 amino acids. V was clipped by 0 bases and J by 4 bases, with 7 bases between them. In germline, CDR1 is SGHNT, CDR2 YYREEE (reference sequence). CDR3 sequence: CASSLDRAYGYTF. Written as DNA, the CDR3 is TGTGCCAGCAGCTTGGACAGGGCCTATGGCTACACCTTC. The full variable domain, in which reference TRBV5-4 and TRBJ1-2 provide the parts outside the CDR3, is ETGVTQSPTHLIKTRGQQVTLRCSSQSGHNTVSWYQQALGQGPQFIFQYYREEENGRGNFPPRFSGLQFPNYSSELNVNALELDDSALYLCASSLDRAYGYTFGSGTRLTVV.

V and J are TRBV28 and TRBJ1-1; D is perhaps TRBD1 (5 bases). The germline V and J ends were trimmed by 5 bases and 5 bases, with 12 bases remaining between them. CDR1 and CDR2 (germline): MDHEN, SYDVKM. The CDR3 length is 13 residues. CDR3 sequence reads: CASSLAGGTEAFF. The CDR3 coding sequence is TGTGCCAGCAGTCTGGCGGGGGGGACTGAAGCTTTCTTT.

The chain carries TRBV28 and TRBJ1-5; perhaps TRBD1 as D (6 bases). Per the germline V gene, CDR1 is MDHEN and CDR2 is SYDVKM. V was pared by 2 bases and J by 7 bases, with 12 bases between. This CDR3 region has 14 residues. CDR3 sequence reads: CASSLLQGGQPQHF. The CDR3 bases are TGTGCCAGCAGTTTACTACAGGGTGGGCAGCCCCAGCATTTT.

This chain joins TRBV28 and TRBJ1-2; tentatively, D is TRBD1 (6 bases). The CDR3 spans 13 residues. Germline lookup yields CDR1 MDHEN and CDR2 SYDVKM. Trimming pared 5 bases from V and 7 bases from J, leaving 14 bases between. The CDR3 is CASSGTLGFGYTF. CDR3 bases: TGTGCCAGCAGTGGGACACTGGGGTTTGGCTACACCTTC.

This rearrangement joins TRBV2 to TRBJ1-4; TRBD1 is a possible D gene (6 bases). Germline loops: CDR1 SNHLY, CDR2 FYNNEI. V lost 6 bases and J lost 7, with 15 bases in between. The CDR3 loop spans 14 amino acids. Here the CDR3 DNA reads TGTGCCAGCAGGGGAACAGGGAAGGTTGAAAAACTGTTTTTT. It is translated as CASRGTGKVEKLFF.